The 13 T cell receptor beta chains reported below all come from one sample, sequenced in a study of cytomegalovirus exposure and HLA in healthy donors. Both 60 Vbeta primers and 13 Jbeta primers went into the PCR. Method: immunoSEQ multiplex PCR; TCRdb's copy keeps in-frame clones and lacks some. The sample holds 60,000 to 85,000 clones, 75% to 80% seen once. Sequenced input: PBMCs. These receptors all come from a man aged 35-49 years in good health and CMV-seronegative.

The CDR3 sequence: CATEDYNQPQHF. The CDR3 nucleotides are TGTGCCACCGAGGATTACAATCAGCCCCAGCATTTT. The chain has TRBV19 and TRBJ1-5; D uncertain. Per the germline V gene, CDR1 is LNHDA and CDR2 is SQIVND (reference sequence). The CDR3 spans 12 residues. The V end was cut by 10 bases, the J end by 3 bases, with 10 bases between.

The J gene is TRBJ1-2, the V gene TRBV5-1; TRBD1 aligns across 8 bases. This CDR3 is 15 amino acids long. Germline lookup yields CDR1 SGHRS and CDR2 YFSETQ. The V and J ends lost 0 bases and 8 bases, in that order; junction bases with no gene match: 9. In nucleotides, the CDR3 is TGCGCCAGCAGCTTGGCGACAGGGGCGTCCGGGGGCTACACCTTC. This gives the protein CASSLATGASGGYTF.

The rearrangement uses TRBV28 and TRBJ1-5, with unresolved D. CDR1 MDHEN and CDR2 SYDVKM come from the germline V gene. The CDR3 contains 13 residues. The germline V and J ends were trimmed by 5 bases and 1 base, with 6 bases remaining between them. The CDR3: CASSPPSNQPQHF. The CDR3 DNA follows: TGTGCCAGCAGTCCCCCAAGCAATCAGCCCCAGCATTTT.

This clone came up a few times. The CDR3 DNA is TGTGCCAGCAGTGCGACGGGAGAGAATTCACCCCTCCACTTT. This translates into CASSATGENSPLHF. J is TRBJ1-6 and V is TRBV2; no reliable D call. Germline CDR1 is SNHLY and CDR2 is FYNNEI. This CDR3 has 14 residues. Trimming pared 4 bases from V and 7 bases from J, leaving 11 bases between.

The J gene is TRBJ1-5, the V gene TRBV6-5, with D perhaps matching TRBD1 (5 bases). CDR3 length equals 15 residues. Deletions cut 2 bases from V and 5 bases from J, with 13 bases between. CDR1 MNHEY and CDR2 SVGAGI come from the germline V gene. CDR3 protein: CASSYTGGKDQPQHF. As DNA, the CDR3 is TGTGCCAGCAGTTACACGGGGGGGAAGGATCAGCCCCAGCATTTT.

This chain uses TRBV5-1 with TRBJ1-1; possible D gene TRBD1, 5 bases. Germline-derived CDR1 and CDR2 are SGHRS and YFSETQ. Trimming took 3 bases from V and 1 from J, leaving 7 bases between them. The CDR3 covers 13 residues. The CDR3 here is CASSYTGNTEAFF. The CDR3 DNA is TGCGCCAGCAGCTACACAGGGAACACTGAAGCTTTCTTT.

The CDR3 sequence: CASSLRGPTNEKLFF. DNA for the CDR3: TGCGCCAGCAGCCTCAGGGGCCCCACTAATGAAAAACTGTTTTTT. The V and J genes are TRBV5-1 and TRBJ1-4, with D maybe TRBD1 (6 bases). The CDR3 runs 15 residues. Per the germline V gene, CDR1 is SGHRS and CDR2 is YFSETQ. Trimming shortened V by 4 bases and J by 2 bases, and 12 bases separated the two germline ends.

This clone showed up just a few times. The J gene is TRBJ1-6, the V gene TRBV5-4; TRBD1 matches 9 bases. V was pared by 3 bases and J by 0 bases, with 4 bases of the junction left unmatched. Per germline, CDR1 SGHNT and CDR2 YYREEE (reference sequence). This CDR3 spans 17 amino acids. The CDR3 region is CASSSTGGSSYNSPLHF. The CDR3 region has the DNA TGTGCCAGCAGCTCGACAGGGGGGAGCTCCTATAATTCACCCCTCCACTTT.

The rearrangement links TRBV6-1 to TRBJ2-3; D might be TRBD1 (6 bases). Trimming removed 2 bases at V and 4 bases at J, with 7 bases between. CDR1 MNHNS and CDR2 SASEGT come from the germline V gene. There are 13 residues in the CDR3. The CDR3 reads CASSESGADTQYF. The CDR3 DNA follows: TGTGCCAGCAGTGAATCAGGGGCAGATACGCAGTATTTT.

This chain joins TRBV27 and TRBJ2-2; TRBD1 matches 9 bases. The CDR3 is 15 residues long. Germline V CDR1 and CDR2: MNHEY, SMNVEV (reference sequence). V was pared by 5 bases and J by 6 bases, with 7 bases of the junction left unmatched. CDR3 DNA: TGTGCCAGCAGTCAACAGGGGGCATTGGCCGGGGAGCTGTTTTTT. Residues: CASSQQGALAGELFF.

On this clone: The same CDR3 can be traced to other DNA sequences in this sample. CDR3 in DNA: TGTGCCAGCAGCTTAGCCGGACAGGCCTACGAGCAGTACTTC. It codes for CASSLAGQAYEQYF. The chain links TRBV7-2 to TRBJ2-7; the match to TRBD1 covers 7 bases. This CDR3 contains 14 residues. The germline gives CDR1 SGHTA, CDR2 FQGNSA. V was pared by 0 bases and J by 2 bases, with 1 base of the junction left unmatched.

The gene calls are TRBV2 and TRBJ2-2; 7 bases line up with TRBD1. With 11 bases clipped from V and 4 bases from J, the junction kept 7 bases outside the gene matches. The CDR3 has 13 amino acids. Germline CDR1 is SNHLY and CDR2 is FYNNEI. In nucleotides, the CDR3 is TGTGCCGGCTGCAGGGGGATCACCGGGGAGCTGTTTTTT. Translated, it gives CAGCRGITGELFF.

The chain has TRBV7-2 and TRBJ1-2, with no clear D. V was clipped by 1 base and J by 4 bases, with 10 bases between them. From germline, CDR1 is SGHTA and CDR2 FQGNSA. The CDR3 totals 14 residues. CDR3 sequence reads: CASSLDPQPYGYTF. CDR3 coding DNA: TGTGCCAGCAGCTTAGATCCACAGCCCTATGGCTACACCTTC.